The TCR beta chain described here comes from a study of blood T cell repertoires in COVID-19. Original processing notes: Amplified reference gene primers provided the basis for estimating nucleated cell counts. Generated by immunoSEQ multiplex PCR, the TCRdb table keeps only in-frame clones and is missing some. The V and J calls and clone size come from that table; D and trimming were worked out from the DNA. The sample holds more than 450,000 clones, roughly 90% seen once. Enrollees, roughly 18 to 90 years old, lived in fewer than 25 US areas. Cohort assignment relied on participant-reported clinical history. In Cohort 3, a recovered donor had either two negative PCRs, clearance, or symptom resolution. J lost 2 bases, V lost 4 bases, and 6 bases had no gene match. Per the germline V gene, CDR1 is SGHRS and CDR2 is YFSETQ. This CDR3 has 15 residues.

This sequence originates from a woman between 18 and 29 years old who had recovered from COVID-19. The chain carries TRBV5-1 and TRBJ2-3; 8 bases map to TRBD2. The sequenced material came from PBMCs or T cells enriched from blood (not recorded which). In DNA, the CDR3 is TGCGCCAGCAGCCCGGGAGGGTTATACACAGATACGCAGTATTTT. Its translation is CASSPGGLYTDTQYF.